A selection of T cell receptor beta chains follows, all from one sample in a study of CD8+CD57+ T cells in acquired aplastic anemia. MiXCR, applied by TCRdb to the reads, yields one record per CDR3 protein. The sample has some 290,000 distinct CDR3 sequences; around 60% are singletons. Material: sorted CD4+, CD8+, or CD8+CD57+ T cells (not recorded which) from PBMCs. These receptors all come from a human donor with severe aplastic anemia or a healthy control (not recorded which). The CDR3 runs from the conserved cysteine through the conserved F or W. D genes are given only for firm matches. Expanded clones get a size class; other rows say once, few or many, or leave the size out.

v_call	d_call	j_call	clone_size	cdr3_aa	cdr3_nt
TRBV5-6	TRBD1	TRBJ1-4	many	CASSRIQGNEKLFF	TGTGCCAGCAGCCGCATACAGGGGAATGAAAAACTGTTTTTT
TRBV2	.	TRBJ1-2	few	CASTTGTGYTF	TGTGCCAGCACTACCGGGACCGGCTACACCTTC
TRBV4-3	TRBD2	TRBJ2-7	many	CASSQEVSGAARYF	TGCGCCAGCAGCCAAGAGGTTAGCGGGGCCGCGCGGTACTTC
TRBV7-2	TRBD1	TRBJ2-1	many	CASSSDRGISNEQFF	TGTGCCAGCAGCTCTGACAGGGGTATTAGCAATGAGCAGTTCTTC
TRBV12-3/TRBV12-4	.	TRBJ1-1	many	CASSLRPTEWGSEAFF	TGTGCCAGCAGTTTAAGGCCAACGGAGTGGGGCTCTGAAGCTTTCTTT
TRBV15	.	TRBJ2-7	few	CATSSQSYEQYF	TGTGCCACCAGCAGCCAGAGCTACGAGCAGTACTTC
TRBV24-1	TRBD1	TRBJ1-2	.	CATSDAGQANYGYTF	TGTGCCACCAGTGATGCCGGACAGGCTAACTATGGCTACACCTTC
TRBV29-1	.	TRBJ2-1	.	CSVGDNEQFF	TGCAGCGTTGGAGACAATGAGCAGTTCTTC
TRBV7-6	.	TRBJ2-7	few	CASSWGGQASSYEQYF	TGTGCCAGCAGCTGGGGAGGACAGGCTAGCTCCTACGAGCAGTACTTC
TRBV19	.	TRBJ1-1	many	CASSIPLNTEAFF	TGTGCCAGTAGTATCCCCCTGAACACTGAAGCTTTCTTT
TRBV20-1	.	TRBJ2-1	.	CSARLGNEQFF	TGCAGTGCCAGACTAGGCAATGAGCAGTTCTTC
TRBV12-3/TRBV12-4	.	TRBJ1-1	many	CASSLLGSRNTEAFF	TGTGCCAGCAGTTTATTGGGCTCGAGGAACACTGAAGCTTTCTTT
TRBV19	.	TRBJ2-7	.	CASSISDRGREQYF	TGTGCCAGTAGTATATCCGACCGGGGACGAGAGCAGTACTTC
TRBV7-9	.	TRBJ2-3	.	CASSLLTADTQYF	TGTGCCAGCAGCTTACTGACGGCAGATACGCAGTATTTT
TRBV20-1	.	TRBJ2-5	.	CSARGWGLETQYF	TGCAGTGCTAGGGGATGGGGACTAGAGACCCAGTACTTC
TRBV28	TRBD1	TRBJ1-2	few	CASSSPGQPTNYGYTF	TGTGCCAGCAGTTCCCCGGGACAGCCCACTAACTATGGCTACACCTTC
TRBV15	TRBD1	TRBJ1-4	.	CATSSYLGQDNEKLFF	TGTGCCACCAGCAGTTACCTAGGACAGGACAATGAAAAACTGTTTTTT
TRBV15	TRBD1	TRBJ1-4	many	CATSRGQGLFF	TGTGCCACCAGCAGGGGACAGGGACTGTTTTTT
TRBV4-1	TRBD2	TRBJ2-5	.	CASSPRGEETQYF	TGCGCCAGCAGCCCACGGGGGGAAGAGACCCAGTACTTC
TRBV9	.	TRBJ2-1	.	CASSITDVSYNEQFF	TGTGCCAGCAGCATAACAGACGTTTCCTACAATGAGCAGTTCTTC
TRBV7-6	TRBD2	TRBJ2-1	.	CASSLDGSGNPPYNEQFF	TGTGCCAGCAGCTTAGACGGTAGCGGGAATCCCCCCTACAATGAGCAGTTCTTC
TRBV24-1	.	TRBJ2-2	many	CATSDPGKNTGELFF	TGTGCCACCAGTGACCCCGGGAAAAACACCGGGGAGCTGTTTTTT
TRBV6-5	.	TRBJ1-2	.	CASSSGLENYGYTF	TGTGCCAGCAGTAGCGGCCTGGAAAACTATGGCTACACCTTC
TRBV29-1	TRBD2	TRBJ2-7	.	CSVLTFGGGSSSEQYF	TGCAGCGTTCTCACCTTTGGAGGCGGGAGTTCTTCCGAGCAGTACTTC
TRBV11-2	TRBD2	TRBJ2-3	many	CASSLDGGRTDTQYF	TGTGCCAGCAGCTTAGACGGGGGGAGGACAGATACGCAGTATTTT
TRBV12-3/TRBV12-4	.	TRBJ1-2	.	CASSLGRNGYTF	TGTGCCAGCAGTTTAGGCAGGAATGGCTACACCTTC
TRBV12-3/TRBV12-4	.	TRBJ1-2	many	CASSPLGGIGGGGYGYTF	TGTGCCAGCAGTCCATTGGGAGGGATAGGCGGCGGAGGGTATGGCTACACCTTC
TRBV12-5	TRBD1	TRBJ1-6	.	CASGLKASGTGGLRGSYNSPLHF	TGTGCTAGTGGTTTAAAGGCATCCGGGACAGGGGGTTTAAGAGGGTCCTATAATTCACCCCTCCACTTT
TRBV7-9	.	TRBJ2-5	.	CASSSLGRETQYF	TGTGCCAGCAGCAGCCTAGGGCGAGAGACCCAGTACTTC
TRBV2	.	TRBJ1-1	.	CASSETPVLNTEAFF	TGTGCCAGCAGTGAAACCCCAGTCTTAAACACTGAAGCTTTCTTT
TRBV20-1	TRBD2	TRBJ2-7	many	CSAPAPTSGGTYEQYF	TGCAGTGCACCCGCCCCCACTAGCGGGGGGACTTACGAGCAGTACTTC
TRBV11-2	TRBD1	TRBJ1-6	.	CASSLVKGAPYSPLHF	TGTGCCAGCAGCTTAGTGAAGGGGGCCCCTTATTCACCCCTCCACTTT
TRBV7-9	TRBD2	TRBJ2-7	.	CASSIRTSGLYEQYF	TGTGCCAGCAGTATCAGGACTAGCGGGCTCTACGAGCAGTACTTC
TRBV7-9	.	TRBJ2-7	many	CASSPTSQGIRYEQYF	TGTGCCAGCAGCCCAACCTCCCAGGGGATTCGCTACGAGCAGTACTTC
TRBV12-3/TRBV12-4	.	TRBJ1-1	.	CASSFAGTNTEAFF	TGTGCCAGCAGTTTTGCAGGGACCAACACTGAAGCTTTCTTT
TRBV19	TRBD1	TRBJ1-1	.	CASDRGPNTEAFF	TGTGCCAGTGACAGGGGGCCAAACACTGAAGCTTTCTTT
TRBV7-2	.	TRBJ1-2	.	CASSLGVGRFSGYTF	TGTGCCAGCAGCTTAGGAGTGGGCCGTTTTTCTGGCTACACCTTC
TRBV19	.	TRBJ2-7	once	CASSIEQGFSYEQYF	TGTGCCAGTAGTATAGAACAAGGGTTTTCCTACGAGCAGTACTTC
TRBV20-1	TRBD1	TRBJ1-5	.	CSAGRQGMSNQPQHF	TGCAGTGCTGGTCGACAGGGGATGAGCAATCAGCCCCAGCATTTT
TRBV24-1	.	TRBJ1-2	.	CATSDLPNYGYTF	TGTGCCACCAGTGATTTGCCCAACTATGGCTACACCTTC
TRBV11-3	.	TRBJ2-7	few	CASSSQGRGAMGEQYF	TGTGCCAGCAGCTCTCAGGGCAGGGGCGCGATGGGCGAGCAGTACTTC